A single sample gave rise to the 22 T cell receptor beta chains below, sequenced in a study of T-cell memory formation after mild COVID-19. MiXCR, run by TCRdb on the 5' RACE reads, gives a single entry per CDR3 protein. The sample has about 560,000 distinct CDR3 sequences, around a sixth seen once. Sequenced: PBMCs or a T cell subset sorted from them (not recorded which). The receptors stem from an adult woman who had mild COVID-19 (a few samples of this study predate the infection). Cell type and time point are not known.

This chain links TRBV7-2 with TRBJ1-5; no clear D. The V gene's germline CDR1 is SGHTA and CDR2 FQGNSA. The CDR3 is 15 amino acids. V was trimmed by 5 bases and J by 5 bases, leaving 16 bases between them. This CDR3 is CASSVGNFYYQPQHF. In nucleotides, the CDR3 is TGTGCCAGCAGCGTAGGGAATTTTTATTATCAGCCCCAGCATTTT.

Only a few counts were recorded for this clonotype. The chain couples TRBV20-1 to TRBJ2-7, with TRBD1 as a possible D gene (6 bases). Per germline, CDR1 DFQATT and CDR2 SNEGSKA (reference sequence). This CDR3 has 16 residues. The V gene lost 0 bases and the J gene lost 3 bases, with 18 bases spanning the gap. The CDR3 DNA reads TGCAGTGCTAGAGATGGGCAGGGGATATGGCACTACGAGCAGTACTTC. As protein: CSARDGQGIWHYEQYF.

This clonotype was observed a handful of times. V gene TRBV18 combines with J gene TRBJ2-5; TRBD2 aligns across 10 bases. The CDR3 sequence is 14 residues long. CDR1 is KGHSH, CDR2 LQKENI, per germline. The V gene end was trimmed by 2 bases and the J gene end by 5 bases; junction bases not matched to a gene: 2. The CDR3 DNA reads TGTGCCAGCTCACCATCTAGCGGGAGTGAGACCCAGTACTTC. Amino acid sequence: CASSPSSGSETQYF. The full variable domain, completed using reference TRBV18 and TRBJ2-5, is NAGVMQNPRHLVRRRGQEARLRCSPMKGHSHVYWYRQLPEEGLKFMVYLQKENIIDESGMPKERFSAEFPKEGPSILRIQQVVRGDSAAYFCASSPSSGSETQYFGPGTRLLVL.

There are a few counts of this clonotype. The chain recombines TRBV7-9 with TRBJ1-1; D remains unclear. This CDR3 comprises 14 residues. V was shortened by 5 bases and J by 4 bases, with 14 bases between the two germline ends. Germline CDR1 SEHNR, CDR2 FQNEAQ (reference sequence). As DNA, the CDR3 is TGTGCCAGCAGCCCCCTTACCACTTCCACTGAAGCTTTCTTT. Translated, it gives CASSPLTTSTEAFF. The variable domain in full, with the rest retrieved from reference TRBV7-9 and TRBJ1-1, is DTGVSQNPRHKITKRGQNVTFRCDPISEHNRLYWYRQTLGQGPEFLTYFQNEAQLEKSRLLSDRFSAERPKGSFSTLEIQRTEQGDSAMYLCASSPLTTSTEAFFGQGTRLTVV.

This clonotype was observed a handful of times. The rearrangement links TRBV12-3 or TRBV12-4 to TRBJ1-1; a weak D match, TRBD1 (5 bases). The length of the CDR3 is 14 residues. The germline V and J ends were trimmed by 2 bases and 3 bases, with 10 bases remaining between them. The CDR3 loop reads CASSLWGSDTEAFF. The CDR3 DNA reads TGTGCCAGCAGTTTATGGGGGAGTGACACTGAAGCTTTCTTT.

The chain employs TRBV11-2 and TRBJ2-3; no clear D gene. In germline, CDR1 is SGHAT, CDR2 FQNNGV. Trimming took 1 base from V and 5 from J, leaving 13 bases between them. The CDR3 contains 15 residues. The CDR3 DNA reads TGTGCCAGCAGCTTAGGGGTCGGCCCGCGAGATACGCAGTATTTT. Translating gives CASSLGVGPRDTQYF.

This chain connects TRBV20-1 to TRBJ1-2; 8 bases line up with TRBD1. Germline CDR1 reads DFQATT; CDR2 reads SNEGSKA (reference sequence). This CDR3 is built from 13 residues. Trimming took 3 bases from V and 7 from J; bases not matched to a gene: 7. In DNA, the CDR3 is TGCAGTGCTAGGACAGGGGAGTCCCGTGGCTACACCTTC. This gives the protein CSARTGESRGYTF.

The genes are TRBV20-1 and TRBJ2-3, with TRBD2 matching 7 bases. Germline assignment: CDR1 DFQATT and CDR2 SNEGSKA (reference sequence). V was clipped by 6 bases and J by 1 base; unmatched bases: 10. This CDR3 comprises 15 residues. The CDR3 bases are TGCAGTGCCATTGCGGCTAGCGGTCGCACAGATACGCAGTATTTT. The encoded protein is CSAIAASGRTDTQYF.

This clonotype was seen more than once but under ten times. The chain combines TRBV7-9 with TRBJ2-5; D is perhaps TRBD2 (6 bases). Germline V CDR1 and CDR2: SEHNR, FQNEAQ (reference sequence). V dropped 2 bases and J dropped 3 bases, with 22 bases sitting between them. The CDR3 sequence is 18 residues long. CDR3 protein: CASSLSSLGRRGEETQYF. CDR3 nucleotide sequence: TGTGCCAGCAGCTTAAGCTCCTTGGGACGGAGGGGAGAAGAGACCCAGTACTTC. Filled out from reference TRBV7-9 and TRBJ2-5, the complete variable domain reads DTGVSQNPRHKITKRGQNVTFRCDPISEHNRLYWYRQTLGQGPEFLTYFQNEAQLEKSRLLSDRFSAERPKGSFSTLEIQRTEQGDSAMYLCASSLSSLGRRGEETQYFGPGTRLLVL.

This clonotype was seen a handful of times. The rearrangement uses TRBV9 and TRBJ2-7; D is unclear. This CDR3 comprises 13 residues. CDR1 is SGDLS and CDR2 is YYNGEE in the germline V gene. V was cut by 1 base and J by 3 bases, with 8 bases left in between. This chain's CDR3 is CASSVSPGYEQYF. The CDR3 coding sequence is TGTGCCAGCAGCGTATCTCCTGGCTACGAGCAGTACTTC.

The chain uses TRBV18 and TRBJ2-2; 8 bases line up with TRBD2. Germline lookup yields CDR1 KGHSH and CDR2 LQKENI. With V trimmed by 5 bases and J by 3 bases, 5 bases remained unmatched. The CDR3 is made up of 15 amino acids. The CDR3 coding sequence is TGTGCCAGCTCATCAGGACTAGCTTACACCGGGGAGCTGTTTTTT. This translates into CASSSGLAYTGELFF. Together with reference TRBV18 and TRBJ2-2, the CDR3 gives the full variable domain: NAGVMQNPRHLVRRRGQEARLRCSPMKGHSHVYWYRQLPEEGLKFMVYLQKENIIDESGMPKERFSAEFPKEGPSILRIQQVVRGDSAAYFCASSSGLAYTGELFFGEGSRLTVL.

This clonotype was detected a few times. The rearrangement joins TRBV5-6 to TRBJ2-3; D is unresolved. The CDR3 contains 14 residues. V dropped 2 bases and J dropped 0 bases, with 7 bases sitting between them. Germline assignment: CDR1 SGHDT and CDR2 YYEEEE. The CDR3 DNA reads as TGTGCCAGCAGCTTTGGGCTTAGCACAGATACGCAGTATTTT. It specifies CASSFGLSTDTQYF.

V usage is TRBV7-2 and J usage is TRBJ2-5; possibly TRBD2 for D (7 bases). Germline lookup yields CDR1 SGHTA and CDR2 FQGNSA. The CDR3 totals 14 residues. The V gene lost 4 bases and the J gene lost 8 bases, with 17 bases spanning the gap. CDR3 in DNA: TGTGCCAGCAGCTCTGACGTGGGGGGGGCAACCCAGTACTTC. Protein sequence: CASSSDVGGATQYF.

This clonotype was found a few times. V is TRBV7-2 and J is TRBJ2-7, with D perhaps TRBD2 (6 bases). The length of the CDR3 is 16 residues. The V end lost 5 bases, the J end lost 0 bases, and 17 bases lay between the germline ends. CDR1 and CDR2 from the germline V gene are SGHTA and FQGNSA. As DNA, the CDR3 is TGTGCCAGCAGCCGAAAAGGTGGGGGGAGCTCCTACGAGCAGTACTTC. Translating it yields CASSRKGGGSSYEQYF.

The V gene is TRBV20-1, the J gene TRBJ2-6; no reliable D call. Germline-derived CDR1 and CDR2 are DFQATT and SNEGSKA (reference sequence). V dropped 1 base and J dropped 0 bases, with 13 bases sitting between them. CDR3 size: 17 residues. Here the CDR3 DNA reads TGCAGTGCTAGAGTTCAGAGTGTGAGCTCTGGGGCCAACGTCCTGACTTTC. It specifies CSARVQSVSSGANVLTF.

The chain has TRBV6-1 and TRBJ2-1; either TRBD1 or TRBD2 may supply D (5 bases each). The CDR3 is made up of 13 amino acids. Between the trimmed V and J ends, which lost 7 bases and 2 bases, there was a span of 9 bases. CDR1 and CDR2 from the germline V gene are MNHNS and SASEGT. CDR3 amino acids: CASTLGPYNEQFF. CDR3 coding DNA: TGTGCCAGCACGCTGGGACCCTACAATGAGCAGTTCTTC.

The V gene is TRBV6-2 or TRBV6-3, the J gene TRBJ1-1; D is uncertain. The CDR3 totals 14 residues. Trimming cost V 4 bases and J 2 bases, with 11 bases left between them. The germline V gene encodes CDR1 MNHEY and CDR2 SVGEGT. The CDR3 coding sequence is TGTGCCAGCAGTTTCCTGACGGGAAACACTGAAGCTTTCTTT. Protein product: CASSFLTGNTEAFF.

This clonotype was found a few times. V and J are TRBV5-1 and TRBJ2-4, with D perhaps TRBD1 (6 bases). In germline, CDR1 is SGHRS, CDR2 YFSETQ. V lost 0 bases to trimming and J lost 0 bases, with 16 bases between them. The CDR3 consists of 18 residues. The CDR3 DNA sequence: TGCGCCAGCAGCTTGGGGGGGATCACAGGGAGAGCCAAAAACATTCAGTACTTC. Its translation: CASSLGGITGRAKNIQYF.

This clonotype was picked up a small number of times. A read error may account for a junction end that differs from germline. The chain combines TRBV7-2 with TRBJ2-7; maybe TRBD2 (6 bases). Germline V gene sequence: CDR1 SGHTA, CDR2 FQGNSA. The CDR3 is made up of 15 amino acids. The CDR3 loop reads CASSPTSGYSYDQYF. For the CDR3, the DNA is TGTGCCAGCAGCCCTACCAGCGGGTACTCCTACGATCAGTACTTC.

The CDR3 DNA reads as TGCAGTGCTAGAGCCCCGCAGGGGGCAAGGGAAAAACTGTTTTTT. This gives the protein CSARAPQGAREKLFF. The chain is built from TRBV20-1 and TRBJ1-4; 8 nucleotides align to TRBD1. The J segment lost 8 bases and the V segment lost 1 base, leaving 9 bases of the junction unmatched. The length of the CDR3 is 15 residues. From germline, CDR1 is DFQATT and CDR2 SNEGSKA (reference sequence).

The gene calls are TRBV7-9 and TRBJ2-3; 8 bases fit TRBD2. Germline loops: CDR1 SEHNR, CDR2 FQNEAQ (reference sequence). V shed 5 bases, J shed 2 bases, and the junction held 6 bases outside the gene matches. The CDR3 loop spans 15 amino acids. The CDR3 nucleotides read TGTGCCAGCAGCGCGGGACTAGTCCCCACAGATACGCAGTATTTT. Residues: CASSAGLVPTDTQYF. Full variable domain (rest looked up from reference TRBV7-9 and TRBJ2-3): DTGVSQNPRHKITKRGQNVTFRCDPISEHNRLYWYRQTLGQGPEFLTYFQNEAQLEKSRLLSDRFSAERPKGSFSTLEIQRTEQGDSAMYLCASSAGLVPTDTQYFGPGTRLTVL.

This chain uses TRBV7-9 with TRBJ2-4, with 8 bases lining up with TRBD1. The CDR3 has 15 residues. Germline V lookup: CDR1 SEHNR, CDR2 FQNEAQ (reference sequence). With 5 bases clipped from V and 6 bases from J, the junction kept 9 bases outside the gene matches. CDR3: CASSPPRTGRNIQYF. The CDR3 bases are TGTGCCAGCAGCCCCCCAAGGACAGGGCGAAACATTCAGTACTTC.